Listed here is a single TCR beta chain. PCR employed 60 Vbeta and 13 Jbeta primers. TCRdb keeps only in-frame clones here, not all; method: immunoSEQ multiplex PCR. The sample shows about 150,000 clones, around 80% of them seen only once. These data originate in a study of cytomegalovirus exposure and HLA in healthy donors. The CDR3 is 14 amino acids. V gave up 10 bases and J gave up 5 bases; unmatched junction bases: 10. Germline V gene lookup returns CDR1 LNHDA and CDR2 SQIVND (reference sequence). The receptor was derived from a man between 18 and 29 years old in good health and CMV-seronegative. Material for sequencing was PBMCs. V is TRBV19 and J is TRBJ1-1; 10 nucleotides match TRBD1. CDR3 DNA: TGTGCCACTCGACCGGGACAGGGGTGGACTGAAGCTTTCTTT. Its protein is CATRPGQGWTEAFF.